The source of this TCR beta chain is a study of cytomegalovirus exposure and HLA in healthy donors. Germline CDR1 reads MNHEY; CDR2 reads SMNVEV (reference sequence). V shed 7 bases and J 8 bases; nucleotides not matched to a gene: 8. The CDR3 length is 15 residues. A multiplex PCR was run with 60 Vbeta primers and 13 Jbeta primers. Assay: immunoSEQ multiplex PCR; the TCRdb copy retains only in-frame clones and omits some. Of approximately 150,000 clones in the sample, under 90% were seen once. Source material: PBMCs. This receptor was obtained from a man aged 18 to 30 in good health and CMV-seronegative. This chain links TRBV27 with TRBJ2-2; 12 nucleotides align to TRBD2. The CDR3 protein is CASTSSTSGRGELFF. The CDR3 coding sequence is TGTGCCAGCACCTCTTCGACTAGCGGGAGAGGGGAGCTGTTTTTT.